These 29 T cell receptor beta chains share one sample of origin, sequenced in a study of cytomegalovirus exposure and HLA in healthy donors. TCRdb's table, derived via immunoSEQ multiplex PCR, lists solely in-frame clones and lacks some. The data contain 150,000 to 200,000 clones, approximately 88% of them seen just once; the ten biggest clones take up roughly 6.5%. The source material was PBMCs. The source of these receptors is a man younger than 30 in good health and CMV-seropositive.

The chain employs TRBV28 and TRBJ2-1; D may be TRBD2 (6 bases). From germline, CDR1 is MDHEN and CDR2 SYDVKM. Trimming shortened V by 5 bases and J by 3 bases, and 17 bases separated the two germline ends. This CDR3 spans 16 amino acids. The CDR3 is CASSPTGGRSYNEQFF. The DNA for the CDR3 is TGTGCCAGCAGTCCGACCGGGGGAAGGAGCTACAATGAGCAGTTCTTC.

This chain uses TRBV9 with TRBJ2-1; TRBD2 matches 11 bases. CDR1 and CDR2 from the germline V gene are SGDLS and YYNGEE. With V trimmed by 1 base and J by 3 bases, 3 bases remained unmatched. The CDR3 covers 16 residues. The CDR3 DNA sequence: TGTGCCAGCAGCGTAAGTAGCGGGAGGGACTACAATGAGCAGTTCTTC. Amino acids: CASSVSSGRDYNEQFF. The entire variable domain, with the rest obtained from reference TRBV9 and TRBJ2-1, is as follows: DSGVTQTPKHLITATGQRVTLRCSPRSGDLSVYWYQQSLDQGLQFLIQYYNGEERAKGNILERFSAQQFPDLHSELNLSSLELGDSALYFCASSVSSGRDYNEQFFGPGTRLTVL.

The V call is TRBV10-3, the J call TRBJ1-4; the D gene is possibly TRBD1 (6 bases). The CDR3 covers 15 residues. CDR1 ENHRY and CDR2 SYGVKD come from the germline V gene. V shed 0 bases and J shed 2 bases, with 7 bases lying between them. The CDR3 nucleotides are TGTGCCATCAGTGAGTCTAGGGGGACTAATGAAAAACTGTTTTTT. The encoded protein is CAISESRGTNEKLFF.

This clone was observed once. The V call is TRBV19, the J call TRBJ1-1; the match to TRBD1 covers 8 bases. There are 14 residues in the CDR3. V lost 6 bases, J lost 6 bases, and 9 bases stayed unmatched. Germline loops: CDR1 LNHDA, CDR2 SQIVND (reference sequence). CDR3 residues: CASSDRDRRSEAFF. In DNA form, the CDR3 reads TGTGCCAGTAGCGATCGGGACAGGCGGTCTGAAGCTTTCTTT.

The CDR3 sequence is CASLPSPSSYNEQFF. CDR3 sequence (DNA): TGTGCCAGCCTCCCTAGCCCGAGCTCCTACAATGAGCAGTTCTTC. The chain joins TRBV6-1 to TRBJ2-1; perhaps TRBD2 as D (5 bases). V lost 8 bases and J 0 bases, leaving 14 bases between the germline ends. This CDR3 spans 15 amino acids. Per the germline V gene, CDR1 is MNHNS and CDR2 is SASEGT.

The chain links TRBV5-1 to TRBJ1-1; D possibly corresponds to TRBD1 (5 bases). V lost 7 bases and J 7 bases, leaving 14 bases between the germline ends. The CDR3 is 12 amino acids. In germline, CDR1 is SGHRS, CDR2 YFSETQ. CDR3: CASWTPQGEAFF. In nucleotides, the CDR3 is TGCGCCAGCTGGACACCACAAGGTGAAGCTTTCTTT.

This clone showed up just once. The chain couples TRBV7-9 to TRBJ1-1, with TRBD1 matching over 8 bases. The germline V gene has CDR1 SEHNR and CDR2 FQNEAQ (reference sequence). CDR3 length equals 12 residues. The trim removed 5 bases at V and 10 bases at J, leaving 6 bases unmatched. The CDR3 sequence is CASSLGQGGAFF. The CDR3 DNA follows: TGTGCCAGCAGCCTAGGACAGGGAGGAGCTTTCTTT.

The rearrangement links TRBV7-3 to TRBJ1-2, with 7 nucleotides matching TRBD1. This CDR3 has 17 amino acids. V lost 2 bases and J lost 4; bases outside the gene matches: 13. CDR1 and CDR2 (germline): SGHTA, FQGTGA. In nucleotides, the CDR3 is TGTGCCAGCAGCTTAGATGCGACAAGGGGGCTCGGCTATGGCTACACCTTC. Amino acids: CASSLDATRGLGYGYTF. The variable domain in full, with the rest retrieved from reference TRBV7-3 and TRBJ1-2, is GAGVSQTPSNKVTEKGKYVELRCDPISGHTALYWYRQSLGQGPEFLIYFQGTGAADDSGLPNDRFFAVRPEGSVSTLKIQRTERGDSAVYLCASSLDATRGLGYGYTFGSGTRLTVV.

This chain joins TRBV5-6 and TRBJ2-1, with TRBD2 identical over 11 bases. Looked up from germline, CDR1 is SGHDT and CDR2 is YYEEEE. The CDR3 extends over 19 amino acids. V shed 0 bases and J 1 base; nucleotides not matched to a gene: 9. DNA for the CDR3: TGTGCCAGCAGCTTGGTTGTAGCGGGAGGGCCGTGGTCCTACAATGAGCAGTTCTTC. It specifies CASSLVVAGGPWSYNEQFF.

The J gene is TRBJ2-7, the V gene TRBV5-8; D is perhaps TRBD2 (6 bases). V gave up 4 bases and J gave up 4 bases, with 21 bases separating them. This CDR3 spans 16 amino acids. Germline V gene sequence: CDR1 SGHTS, CDR2 YDEGEE. In DNA form, the CDR3 reads TGTGCCAGCAGCGCCGAAGCCAGCGTGGAGGGATACGAGCAGTACTTC. It encodes CASSAEASVEGYEQYF.

This clone was observed a handful of times. The CDR3 protein is CASSLLPVMDEQYF. The CDR3 DNA follows: TGTGCCAGCAGTTTATTACCAGTAATGGACGAGCAGTACTTC. The chain joins TRBV27 to TRBJ2-7; D not resolved. The CDR3 is made up of 14 amino acids. V lost 1 base to trimming and J lost 5 bases, with 12 bases between them. Looked up from germline, CDR1 is MNHEY and CDR2 is SMNVEV (reference sequence).

The chain links TRBV27 to TRBJ2-2; TRBD2 aligns across 14 bases. The CDR3 consists of 16 residues. V lost 6 bases and J lost 5; bases outside the gene matches: 5. Germline V lookup: CDR1 MNHEY, CDR2 SMNVEV (reference sequence). CDR3 in amino acids: CASSHRLAGGTGELFF. CDR3 in DNA: TGTGCCAGCAGCCATCGACTAGCGGGAGGGACCGGGGAGCTGTTTTTT.

The chain is built from TRBV28 and TRBJ2-7; TRBD1 is a possible D gene (5 bases). The germline CDR1 and CDR2 sequences are MDHEN and SYDVKM. The CDR3 sequence is 12 residues long. The germline V and J ends were trimmed by 8 bases and 4 bases, with 12 bases remaining between them. The CDR3 is CASQPGLYEQYF. The CDR3 DNA reads TGTGCCAGCCAGCCAGGGTTGTACGAGCAGTACTTC. Based on the CDR3 plus reference TRBV28 and TRBJ2-7, the full variable domain is DVKVTQSSRYLVKRTGEKVFLECVQDMDHENMFWYRQDPGLGLRLIYFSYDVKMKEKGDIPEGYSVSREKKERFSLILESASTNQTSMYLCASQPGLYEQYFGPGTRLTVT.

The V and J genes are TRBV19 and TRBJ2-7; D is possibly TRBD1 (6 bases). The CDR3 extends over 15 amino acids. V gave up 5 bases and J gave up 3 bases, with 17 bases separating them. CDR1 is LNHDA, CDR2 SQIVND, per germline (reference sequence). This chain's CDR3 is CASSPSGQPIYEQYF. CDR3 bases: TGTGCCAGTAGTCCTAGTGGACAGCCCATCTACGAGCAGTACTTC.

This clone occurred a few times. The chain combines TRBV5-5 with TRBJ2-7; 7 positions match TRBD1. The ends lost 0 bases at V and 6 bases at J; junction bases unmatched: 0. The CDR3 consists of 12 residues. CDR1 is SGHKS, CDR2 YYEKEE, per germline (reference sequence). CDR3 nucleotides: TGTGCCAGCAGCTTGGCAGGGGGCGAGCAGTACTTC. Its translation: CASSLAGGEQYF.

The rearrangement uses TRBV5-4 and TRBJ2-1; D is unresolved. CDR3 size: 13 residues. The V end was cut by 0 bases, the J end by 3 bases, with 4 bases between. Germline CDR1 SGHNT, CDR2 YYREEE (reference sequence). The CDR3 sequence: CASSLGHYNEQFF. The DNA for the CDR3 is TGTGCCAGCAGCTTGGGTCACTACAATGAGCAGTTCTTC.

In its sample, this clone was seen once. At one boundary the junction diverges from the germline segment, which might be a read error. The chain combines TRBV27 with TRBJ2-7; TRBD1 matches at 8 bases. From germline, CDR1 is MNHEY and CDR2 SMNVEV (reference sequence). There are 13 residues in the CDR3. CDR3 region: CASSDRASSEQYF. CDR3 nucleotide sequence: TGTGCCAGTTCGGACAGGGCATCCTCCGAGCAGTACTTC.

The genes are TRBV9 and TRBJ1-5; D remains unclear. The CDR3 is made up of 14 amino acids. Trimming removed 5 bases at V and 0 bases at J, with 9 bases between. CDR1 is SGDLS, CDR2 YYNGEE, per germline. The DNA for the CDR3 is TGTGCCAGCAGTCCGGGATTTAGCAATCAGCCCCAGCATTTT. The encoded protein is CASSPGFSNQPQHF.

For the CDR3, the DNA is TGTGCCATCAGCGGGACTCCCCAAGAGACCCAGTACTTC. This encodes CAISGTPQETQYF. This chain connects TRBV10-3 to TRBJ2-5; D is possibly TRBD2 (6 bases). CDR3 length: 13 residues. The V and J ends lost 6 bases and 1 base respectively, with 9 bases between them. The V gene's germline CDR1 is ENHRY and CDR2 SYGVKD.

This rearrangement joins TRBV5-1 to TRBJ2-1; 10 nucleotides match TRBD2. J lost 4 bases, V lost 4 bases, and 14 bases had no gene match. Per germline, CDR1 SGHRS and CDR2 YFSETQ. This CDR3 has 18 amino acids. The CDR3 bases are TGCGCCAGCAGCCAGGCAGGACCTGGGACTAGCGTATACAATGAGCAGTTCTTC. Its translation is CASSQAGPGTSVYNEQFF.

The chain is built from TRBV5-8 and TRBJ1-2; D not resolved. V lost 0 bases and J 1 base, leaving 10 bases between the germline ends. CDR1 is SGHTS, CDR2 YDEGEE, per germline. CDR3 length equals 15 residues. Written as DNA, the CDR3 is TGTGCCAGCAGCTTGGCCGGAGGTAATAACTATGGCTACACCTTC. Translated: CASSLAGGNNYGYTF. The entire variable domain, with the rest obtained from reference TRBV5-8 and TRBJ1-2, is as follows: EAGVTQSPTHLIKTRGQQATLRCSPISGHTSVYWYQQALGLGLQFLLWYDEGEERNRGNFPPRFSGRQFPNYSSELNVNALELEDSALYLCASSLAGGNNYGYTFGSGTRLTVV.

V and J are TRBV7-3 and TRBJ2-7; 7 nucleotides match TRBD1. The junction had 7 bases not matched to a gene; V was cut back by 0 bases and J by 2 bases. The germline V gene has CDR1 SGHTA and CDR2 FQGTGA. This CDR3 is 16 amino acids long. CDR3 protein: CASSLTIDRDPYEQYF. The CDR3, as DNA: TGTGCCAGCAGCTTAACTATCGACAGGGACCCCTACGAGCAGTACTTC. The variable domain in full, completed from reference TRBV7-3 and TRBJ2-7, reads GAGVSQTPSNKVTEKGKYVELRCDPISGHTALYWYRQSLGQGPEFLIYFQGTGAADDSGLPNDRFFAVRPEGSVSTLKIQRTERGDSAVYLCASSLTIDRDPYEQYFGPGTRLTVT.

The gene calls are TRBV27 and TRBJ2-7, with D uncertain. Between the trimmed V and J ends, which lost 3 bases and 2 bases, there was a span of 8 bases. The CDR3 covers 13 residues. CDR1 is MNHEY and CDR2 is SMNVEV in the germline V gene (reference sequence). Here the CDR3 reads CASSFRQAYEQYF. The CDR3 DNA sequence: TGTGCCAGCAGTTTCCGGCAGGCCTACGAGCAGTACTTC.

V is TRBV5-1 and J is TRBJ2-5, with D perhaps TRBD1 (7 bases). CDR3 size: 14 residues. In germline, CDR1 is SGHRS, CDR2 YFSETQ. The ends were cut back, 0 bases at V and 2 bases at J, with 8 bases in the middle. CDR3 in amino acids: CASSLAGGQETQYF. CDR3 sequence (DNA): TGCGCCAGCAGCTTGGCAGGGGGGCAAGAGACCCAGTACTTC. Looking up the rest from reference TRBV5-1 and TRBJ2-5 gives the full variable domain: KAGVTQTPRYLIKTRGQQVTLSCSPISGHRSVSWYQQTPGQGLQFLFEYFSETQRNKGNFPGRFSGRQFSNSRSEMNVSTLELGDSALYLCASSLAGGQETQYFGPGTRLLVL.

CDR3: CSVYRGNTGELFF. The CDR3 DNA reads as TGCAGCGTTTACAGGGGGAACACCGGGGAGCTGTTTTTT. The chain links TRBV29-1 to TRBJ2-2, with TRBD1 identical over 7 bases. With V trimmed by 5 bases and J by 1 base, 1 base remained unmatched. The CDR3 has 13 residues. Germline V CDR1 and CDR2: SQVTM, ANQGSEA.

A few counts support this clone. The chain employs TRBV6-4 and TRBJ2-7; maybe TRBD2 (6 bases). Trimming shortened V by 6 bases and J by 7 bases, and 19 bases separated the two germline ends. Per the germline V gene, CDR1 is MRHNA and CDR2 is SNTAGT. The CDR3 has 14 residues. CDR3 nucleotides: TGTGCCAGCAGGGACAAGCGGGCCCTACATGAGCAGTACTTC. Protein sequence: CASRDKRALHEQYF.

Written as DNA, the CDR3 is TGTGCCAGTCTCGGAGATGCGAACACCGGGGAGCTGTTTTTT. This gives the protein CASLGDANTGELFF. The chain carries TRBV7-9 and TRBJ2-2, with D unresolved. The germline CDR1 and CDR2 sequences are SEHNR and FQNEAQ (reference sequence). CDR3 length equals 14 residues. V lost 9 bases and J 0 bases, leaving 11 bases between the germline ends.

The V and J genes are TRBV19 and TRBJ1-1; D is unclear. V was trimmed by 1 base and J by 1 base, leaving 10 bases between them. The CDR3 length is 15 residues. Germline V gene data show CDR1 as LNHDA and CDR2 as SQIVND (reference sequence). The CDR3 loop reads CASSIGRSGNTEAFF. The CDR3, as DNA: TGTGCCAGTAGTATAGGGAGATCCGGGAACACTGAAGCTTTCTTT. Complete variable domain (other parts from reference TRBV19 and TRBJ1-1): DGGITQSPKYLFRKEGQNVTLSCEQNLNHDAMYWYRQDPGQGLRLIYYSQIVNDFQKGDIAEGYSVSREKKESFPLTVTSAQKNPTAFYLCASSIGRSGNTEAFFGQGTRLTVV.

Only a few counts were recorded for this clone. This chain links TRBV12-5 with TRBJ2-7; 8 bases map to TRBD1. The CDR3 totals 13 residues. The germline gives CDR1 LGHNT, CDR2 FRNRAP. Trimming at V came to 6 bases and at J to 5 bases, leaving 6 bases not matched to a gene. This CDR3 reads CASGTGTGHEQYF. CDR3 DNA: TGTGCTAGTGGCACCGGGACAGGCCACGAGCAGTACTTC.